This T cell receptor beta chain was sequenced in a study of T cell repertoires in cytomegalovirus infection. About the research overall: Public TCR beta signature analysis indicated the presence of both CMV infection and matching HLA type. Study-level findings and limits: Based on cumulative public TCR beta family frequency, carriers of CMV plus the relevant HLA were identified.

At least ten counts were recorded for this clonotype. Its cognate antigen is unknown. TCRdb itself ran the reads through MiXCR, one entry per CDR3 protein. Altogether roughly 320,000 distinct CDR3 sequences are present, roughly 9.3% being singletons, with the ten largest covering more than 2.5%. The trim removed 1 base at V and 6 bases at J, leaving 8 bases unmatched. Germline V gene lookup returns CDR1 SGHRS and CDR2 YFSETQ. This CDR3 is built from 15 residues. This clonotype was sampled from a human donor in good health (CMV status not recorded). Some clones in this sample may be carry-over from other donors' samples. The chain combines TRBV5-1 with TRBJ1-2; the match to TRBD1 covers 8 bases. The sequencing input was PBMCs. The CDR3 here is CASSLSQGARDGYTF. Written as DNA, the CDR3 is TGCGCCAGCAGCTTGTCTCAGGGGGCGCGGGATGGCTACACCTTC.